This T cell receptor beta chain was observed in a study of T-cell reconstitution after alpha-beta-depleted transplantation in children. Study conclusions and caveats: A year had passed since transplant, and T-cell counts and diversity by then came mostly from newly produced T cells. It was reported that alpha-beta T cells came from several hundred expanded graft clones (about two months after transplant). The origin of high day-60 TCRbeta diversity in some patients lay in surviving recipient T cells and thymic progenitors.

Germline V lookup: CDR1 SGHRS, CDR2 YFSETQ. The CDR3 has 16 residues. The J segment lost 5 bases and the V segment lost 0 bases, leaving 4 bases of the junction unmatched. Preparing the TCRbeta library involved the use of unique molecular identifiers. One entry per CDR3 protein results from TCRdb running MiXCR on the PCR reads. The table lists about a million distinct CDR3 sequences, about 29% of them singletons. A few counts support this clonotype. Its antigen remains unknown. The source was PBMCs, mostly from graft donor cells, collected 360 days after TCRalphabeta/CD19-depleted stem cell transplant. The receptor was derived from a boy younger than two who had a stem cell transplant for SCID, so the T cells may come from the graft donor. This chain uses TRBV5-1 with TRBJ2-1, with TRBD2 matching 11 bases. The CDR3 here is CASSLAPSGGHNEQFF. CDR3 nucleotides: TGCGCCAGCAGCTTGGCCCCTAGCGGGGGGCACAATGAGCAGTTCTTC.